This T cell receptor beta chain was recovered during a study of T cells in Graves' hyperthyroidism and ophthalmopathy. Study-wide results and limits: Most clonotypes that expanded in the thyroid above 0.001 also showed up in blood.

This clonotype was seen a few times. Its antigen is unidentified. The investigators amplified TCR beta CDR3 regions from RNA transcripts. First-round RT-PCR of the TCR CDR3 relied on the HTBI primer set. Using its own MiXCR run on the multiplex PCR reads, TCRdb lists one record per CDR3 protein. The sample records a few hundred thousand distinct CDR3 sequences, approximately 15% being singletons. Trimming stripped 0 bases from V and 5 bases from J, with 7 bases between. This CDR3 comprises 12 residues. CDR1 and CDR2 from the germline V gene are DFQATT and SNEGSKA (reference sequence). The chain has TRBV20-1 and TRBJ1-2; D not resolved. The sequencing sample was made of blood. This TCR was sampled from a woman in her sixties or seventies with Graves' ophthalmopathy. CDR3 sequence: CSARDPEYGYTF. CDR3 DNA sequence: TGCAGTGCTAGAGATCCCGAATATGGCTACACCTTC.